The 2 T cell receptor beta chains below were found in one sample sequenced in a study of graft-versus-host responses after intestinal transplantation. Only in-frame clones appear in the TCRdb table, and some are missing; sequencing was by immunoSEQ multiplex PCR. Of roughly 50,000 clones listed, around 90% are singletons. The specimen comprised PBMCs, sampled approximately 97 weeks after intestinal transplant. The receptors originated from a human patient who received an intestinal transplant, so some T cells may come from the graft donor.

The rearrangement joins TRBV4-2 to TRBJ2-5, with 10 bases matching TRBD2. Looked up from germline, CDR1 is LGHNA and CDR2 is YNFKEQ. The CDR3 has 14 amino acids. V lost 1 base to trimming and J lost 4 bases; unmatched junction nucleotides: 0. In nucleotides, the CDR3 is TGTGCCAGCAGCCAAGGACTAGCGGGAGAGACCCAGTACTTC. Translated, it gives CASSQGLAGETQYF.

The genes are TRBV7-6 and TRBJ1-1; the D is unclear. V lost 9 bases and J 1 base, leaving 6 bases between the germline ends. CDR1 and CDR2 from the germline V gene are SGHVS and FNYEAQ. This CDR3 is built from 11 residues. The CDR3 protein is CASRQNTEAFF. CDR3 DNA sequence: TGTGCCAGTAGACAGAACACTGAAGCTTTCTTT.